This T cell receptor (beta chain) appears in the sequencing data of a study of blood T cell repertoires in COVID-19 (dated by TCRdb to about 2020). Broadly, across the study: Samples covering the acute and convalescent phases of COVID-19 were provided by collaborators in the United States, Italy and Spain. A freely available public database, intended as a resource for researchers studying the immune response to SARS-CoV-2, is where the repertoires were released. Deeply sampled blood TCRbeta repertoires from subjects exposed to, actively infected with, or recovered from COVID-19 were included in the dataset. The prospective study material was composed of cDNA or gDNA derived from T cells, B-cell-depleted T cells, or PBMCs. Where HLA class I and class II types were available, the types were taken from metadata supplied by the sample provider, not from assay-based typing. The samples were drawn from the first 160 participants of the ongoing ImmuneRACE study and from 1,254 subjects provided by 6 global collaborators. The sample metadata nearly always contained a de-identified subject ID, COVID-19 status, age in years and sex. Overall results and qualifications from the work: How much clinical and demographic metadata was included differed by source and by participant, and the metadata was provided uncurated.

Collaborating institutions collected whole blood in K2EDTA tubes following their own protocols. Collaborator samples were shipped for TCRbeta analysis as frozen whole blood, isolated PBMCs, or DNA extracted from either sample type. This clone was recorded only once. This receptor's antigen is unknown. No qualities accompany the bases; no much larger clone lies one base away. The immunoSEQ Assay, a bias-controlled multiplex PCR, was used to amplify TCRbeta CDR3 regions from genomic DNA. The authors processed their data as follows. The number of nucleated cells in each sample was estimated by amplification of reference gene primers within the assay. To quantify the absolute abundance of each unique TCRbeta CDR3 rearrangement, sequence reads were collapsed and filtered. For each sample, productive Simpson clonality was calculated as the square root of Simpson's diversity index across productive rearrangements. TCRdb took over this immuneACCESS table, retaining in-frame rearrangements with V and J assigned. Such tables are incomplete; in checked studies, under half of the missing clones stem from an unresolved V gene, and the remainder is unexplained. D and trimming were read from the DNA, whereas the V and J calls and clone size are those reported in that table. For this sample there are approximately 150,000 clones; around 90% appear just once. Of the sample, around 0.91% is held by the ten largest clones.

There are 14 amino acids in the CDR3, from cysteine to phenylalanine inclusive. CDR3 DNA only is kept here, 42 bases in frame from base 1. The germline ends are 11 bases apart after V is trimmed by 0 bases and J by 5 bases. Taken from the germline V gene, the CDR1 and CDR2 loops are SGDLS and YYNGEE. The TCR originated in a woman between 45 and 65 years old with acute or convalescent COVID-19. Sequencing input: peripheral blood. The chain is made from TRBV9 and TRBJ1-1; no confident D gene assignment can be made. The DNA sequence reads TGTGCCAGCAGCGTAGCTACTCGGGGAACTGAAGCTTTCTTT. Its coded protein is CASSVATRGTEAFF.